This is a list of T cell receptor beta chains from one sample in a study of T cell responses to AZD1222 COVID-19 vaccine. The table came from immunoSEQ multiplex PCR; TCRdb's copy has only in-frame clones and leaves some out. This sample carries 130,000 to 150,000 clones, 75% to 95% of them seen once, and the ten largest clones take around 2.8%. The sequences come from peripheral blood, collected on day 0 of MenACWY control vaccination. These TCRs come from an adult in good health. Both conserved end residues are part of each CDR3. A D gene is named only where the DNA matches it firmly. A row's size may be missing; if present it is once, few, many or a size class.

J: TRBJ1-3
D: NA
size: NA
V: TRBV10-3
CDR3: CATRESSGNTIYF
DNA: TGTGCCACCCGCGAGAGCTCTGGAAACACCATATATTTT

J: TRBJ2-2
D: NA
size: NA
V: TRBV25-1
CDR3: CASSDRVNTGELFF
DNA: TGTGCCAGCAGTGACAGGGTGAACACCGGGGAGCTGTTTTTT

J: TRBJ2-7
D: TRBD1
size: NA
V: TRBV9
CDR3: CASSDGQGSAYEQYF
DNA: TGTGCCAGCAGCGACGGACAGGGTTCGGCCTACGAGCAGTACTTC

J: TRBJ1-2
D: NA
size: NA
V: TRBV19
CDR3: CASHIGPNYGYTF
DNA: TGTGCCAGCCACATAGGCCCTAACTATGGCTACACCTTC

J: TRBJ1-1
D: NA
size: NA
V: TRBV27
CDR3: CASSRRDSGTEAFF
DNA: TGTGCCAGCAGTCGCAGGGATTCGGGCACTGAAGCTTTCTTT

J: TRBJ2-7
D: TRBD1
size: NA
V: TRBV7-3
CDR3: CASSPGTGTLEQYF
DNA: TGTGCCAGCAGTCCCGGGACAGGGACCCTCGAGCAGTACTTC

J: TRBJ2-1
D: NA
size: once
V: TRBV18
CDR3: CASSQTVYNEQFF
DNA: TGTGCCAGCTCTCAGACGGTATACAATGAGCAGTTCTTC

J: TRBJ2-7
D: NA
size: NA
V: TRBV18
CDR3: CASSLMERVYEQYF
DNA: TGTGCCAGCTCACTGATGGAACGCGTCTACGAGCAGTACTTC

J: TRBJ1-6
D: TRBD1
size: NA
V: TRBV19
CDR3: CASSIGGQGGNSPLHF
DNA: TGTGCCAGTAGTATTGGGGGACAGGGGGGTAATTCACCCCTCCACTTT

J: TRBJ1-4
D: NA
size: NA
V: TRBV28
CDR3: CASSLDEGSHEKLFF
DNA: TGTGCCAGCAGTTTAGATGAGGGATCACACGAAAAACTGTTTTTT

J: TRBJ2-5
D: TRBD1
size: NA
V: TRBV10-3
CDR3: CAISESDRAYQETQYF
DNA: TGTGCCATCAGTGAGTCCGACAGGGCTTACCAAGAGACCCAGTACTTC

J: TRBJ2-2
D: NA
size: NA
V: TRBV11-1
CDR3: CASSLKGAGELFF
DNA: TGTGCCAGCAGCTTAAAAGGGGCCGGGGAGCTGTTTTTT

J: TRBJ1-1
D: TRBD1
size: NA
V: TRBV6-1
CDR3: CASSEAPIGGAGFF
DNA: TGTGCCAGCAGTGAAGCGCCGATAGGGGGCGCAGGTTTCTTT

J: TRBJ2-7
D: NA
size: NA
V: TRBV7-2
CDR3: CASSYGGTYEQYF
DNA: TGTGCCAGCAGCTACGGGGGAACCTACGAGCAGTACTTC

J: TRBJ2-7
D: NA
size: NA
V: TRBV7-2
CDR3: CASSPSSYEQYF
DNA: TGTGCCAGCAGCCCAAGTTCCTACGAGCAGTACTTC

J: TRBJ2-3
D: TRBD2
size: NA
V: TRBV18
CDR3: CASSPPAGVADTQYF
DNA: TGTGCCAGCTCACCCCCCGCGGGAGTGGCAGATACGCAGTATTTT

J: TRBJ1-1
D: NA
size: NA
V: TRBV15
CDR3: CATSRDLRNTEAFF
DNA: TGTGCCACCAGCAGAGATCTAAGGAACACTGAAGCTTTCTTT

J: TRBJ1-5
D: NA
size: NA
V: TRBV11-2
CDR3: CASSLGGDQPQHF
DNA: TGTGCCAGCAGCTTGGGCGGGGACCAGCCCCAGCATTTT

J: TRBJ2-7
D: TRBD2
size: NA
V: TRBV18
CDR3: CASSPGRGDEQYF
DNA: TGTGCCAGCTCACCCGGACGGGGGGACGAGCAGTACTTC

J: TRBJ2-7
D: NA
size: NA
V: TRBV7-9
CDR3: CASSLDVSGPPPHEQYF
DNA: TGTGCCAGCAGCTTAGATGTTTCGGGCCCCCCTCCCCACGAGCAGTACTTC

J: TRBJ1-3
D: NA
size: NA
V: TRBV7-9
CDR3: CASSENPSSGNTIYF
DNA: TGTGCCAGCAGCGAAAACCCAAGCTCTGGAAACACCATATATTTT

J: TRBJ1-6
D: NA
size: many
V: TRBV30
CDR3: CAWSFRGAYSPLHF
DNA: TGTGCCTGGAGTTTTAGAGGGGCCTATTCACCCCTCCACTTT

J: TRBJ2-7
D: NA
size: NA
V: TRBV7-9
CDR3: CASSLSGVGDEQYF
DNA: TGTGCCAGCAGCTTATCAGGGGTAGGCGACGAGCAGTACTTC

J: TRBJ1-6
D: NA
size: NA
V: TRBV7-9
CDR3: CASSLESGNNSPLHF
DNA: TGTGCCAGCAGCTTAGAGTCGGGGAATAATTCACCCCTCCACTTT

J: TRBJ1-2
D: NA
size: few
V: TRBV6-6
CDR3: CASSTASRDYGYTF
DNA: TGTGCCAGCAGTACCGCCTCTCGGGACTATGGCTACACCTTC

J: TRBJ2-7
D: TRBD2
size: NA
V: TRBV27
CDR3: CASSTGTSGLSSYEQYF
DNA: TGTGCCAGCAGTACCGGGACTAGCGGGCTGAGCTCCTACGAGCAGTACTTC

J: TRBJ2-7
D: NA
size: once
V: TRBV6-1
CDR3: CASSEPLQGLTGEQYF
DNA: TGTGCCAGCAGTGAACCCCTCCAGGGGCTTACAGGGGAGCAGTACTTC

J: TRBJ2-7
D: NA
size: NA
V: TRBV27
CDR3: CASSLWATKSPYEQYF
DNA: TGTGCCAGCAGTTTATGGGCGACCAAATCGCCCTACGAGCAGTACTTC

J: TRBJ1-1
D: NA
size: NA
V: TRBV7-8
CDR3: CASSVRGGVNTEAFF
DNA: TGTGCCAGTTCAGTCAGGGGAGGCGTGAACACTGAAGCTTTCTTT

J: TRBJ2-7
D: TRBD2
size: few
V: TRBV4-1
CDR3: CASSQAGTSSYEQYF
DNA: TGCGCCAGCAGCCAAGCGGGGACTAGCTCCTACGAGCAGTACTTC

J: TRBJ1-1
D: NA
size: NA
V: TRBV5-4
CDR3: CASSLAGGTANTEAFF
DNA: TGTGCCAGCAGCTTGGCCGGCGGGACGGCGAACACTGAAGCTTTCTTT

J: TRBJ2-6
D: TRBD1
size: NA
V: TRBV15
CDR3: CATGTGGTGANVLTF
DNA: TGTGCCACCGGGACAGGGGGTACTGGGGCCAACGTCCTGACTTTC

J: TRBJ2-7
D: NA
size: few
V: TRBV5-5
CDR3: CASSFLGDGQYF
DNA: TGTGCCAGCAGCTTTTTGGGTGACGGGCAGTACTTC

J: TRBJ2-1
D: NA
size: NA
V: TRBV5-1
CDR3: CASSGGGNYNEQFF
DNA: TGCGCCAGCAGCGGAGGGGGCAATTACAATGAGCAGTTCTTC

J: TRBJ1-4
D: NA
size: NA
V: TRBV10-3
CDR3: CAISDQGSNEKLFF
DNA: TGTGCCATCAGTGACCAGGGCTCTAATGAAAAACTGTTTTTT